A selection of T cell receptor beta chains follows, all from one sample in a study of blood T cells in healthy people across ages. TCRdb reanalysed the 5' RACE reads using MiXCR and keeps one entry per CDR3 protein. This table has about 560,000 distinct CDR3 sequences, around a quarter appearing once. The same sample was also studied in work on T cells of mothers and their children.

Source material: blood. The receptor set was obtained from a boy younger than 10 in good health. CDR3s include the opening cysteine and the closing phenylalanine or tryptophan. The order of the fields is J gene, clone size, V gene, D gene, CDR3 DNA, CDR3 protein. D genes are given only for firm matches. Some rows have no size entry. The others give once, few or many, or a class for an expanded clone.

j_call: TRBJ2-3
clone_size: NA
v_call: TRBV12-3/TRBV12-4
d_call: NA
cdr3_nt: TGTGCCAGCACCTCTGGCGGCAGGTCAGATACGCAGTATTTT
cdr3_aa: CASTSGGRSDTQYF

j_call: TRBJ2-5
clone_size: NA
v_call: TRBV7-9
d_call: TRBD2
cdr3_nt: TGTGCCAGCAGCACTCCAACCGGGACTAGCCAAGTGACCCAGTACTTC
cdr3_aa: CASSTPTGTSQVTQYF

j_call: TRBJ2-4
clone_size: NA
v_call: TRBV29-1
d_call: NA
cdr3_nt: TGCAGCGAGAGGAGTGAGGGAAACATTCAGTACTTC
cdr3_aa: CSERSEGNIQYF

j_call: TRBJ2-6
clone_size: few
v_call: TRBV6-1
d_call: NA
cdr3_nt: TGTGCCAGCATGAACAGGGATGGGATATCTGGGGCCAACGTCCTGACTTTC
cdr3_aa: CASMNRDGISGANVLTF

j_call: TRBJ1-1
clone_size: NA
v_call: TRBV20-1
d_call: NA
cdr3_nt: TGCAGTGCTAGGGGGGGCACAGACACTGAAGCTTTCTTT
cdr3_aa: CSARGGTDTEAFF

j_call: TRBJ1-1
clone_size: NA
v_call: TRBV7-8
d_call: TRBD1
cdr3_nt: TGTGCCAGCAGCTCAGGGACAGCCAAACCTGTAGAAGCTTTCTTT
cdr3_aa: CASSSGTAKPVEAFF

j_call: TRBJ2-1
clone_size: NA
v_call: TRBV19
d_call: NA
cdr3_nt: TGTGCCAGTAGTTGGGAGGACAATGAGCAGTTCTTC
cdr3_aa: CASSWEDNEQFF

j_call: TRBJ1-1
clone_size: NA
v_call: TRBV6-6
d_call: NA
cdr3_nt: TGTGCCAGCAGTCGATCTACGACAGCGCCCCTGAACACTGAAGCTTTCTTT
cdr3_aa: CASSRSTTAPLNTEAFF

j_call: TRBJ2-7
clone_size: NA
v_call: TRBV12-3/TRBV12-4
d_call: NA
cdr3_nt: TGTGCCAGCAGCCTGCCCTCAGGGGCGGGCTACGAGCAGTACTTC
cdr3_aa: CASSLPSGAGYEQYF

j_call: TRBJ2-2
clone_size: NA
v_call: TRBV25-1
d_call: NA
cdr3_nt: TGTGCCAGCAGTGAATCCGTTCTAGGGGCTAACACCGGGGAGCTGTTTTTT
cdr3_aa: CASSESVLGANTGELFF

j_call: TRBJ2-7
clone_size: few
v_call: TRBV27
d_call: TRBD1
cdr3_nt: TGTGCCAGCGGGGCCAGGGGGCGTGGAGGCCCAACATACGAGCAGTACTTC
cdr3_aa: CASGARGRGGPTYEQYF

j_call: TRBJ1-5
clone_size: NA
v_call: TRBV6-5
d_call: NA
cdr3_nt: TGTGCCAGCAGTCGAAGGGGGGCACAGCCCCAGCATTTT
cdr3_aa: CASSRRGAQPQHF

j_call: TRBJ2-7
clone_size: NA
v_call: TRBV5-1
d_call: NA
cdr3_nt: TGCGCCAGCTCACAATACCGGGACTCCCGCGAGCAGTACTTC
cdr3_aa: CASSQYRDSREQYF

j_call: TRBJ2-7
clone_size: NA
v_call: TRBV6-5
d_call: NA
cdr3_nt: TGTGCCAGCAGCCCAAGACTCGACGCCTACGAGCAGTACTTC
cdr3_aa: CASSPRLDAYEQYF

j_call: TRBJ1-1
clone_size: NA
v_call: TRBV15
d_call: NA
cdr3_nt: TGTGCCACCAGCCGGCTGGGTGGGGTCGGGAACACTGAAGCTTTCTTT
cdr3_aa: CATSRLGGVGNTEAFF

j_call: TRBJ2-4
clone_size: NA
v_call: TRBV7-2
d_call: NA
cdr3_nt: TGTGCCAGTTTGGGGGGAGTCATTCAGTACTTC
cdr3_aa: CASLGGVIQYF

j_call: TRBJ2-1
clone_size: NA
v_call: TRBV19
d_call: NA
cdr3_nt: TGTGCCAGCAAAGGCAGGAACAATGAGCAGTTCTTC
cdr3_aa: CASKGRNNEQFF

j_call: TRBJ2-7
clone_size: NA
v_call: TRBV11-2
d_call: TRBD2
cdr3_nt: TGTGCCAGCAGCTTAGGAGTTTCGATGGGCGGGAGGGTCTCTGGCTACGAGCAGTACTTC
cdr3_aa: CASSLGVSMGGRVSGYEQYF

j_call: TRBJ2-7
clone_size: few
v_call: TRBV6-5
d_call: TRBD2
cdr3_nt: TGTGCCAGCAGTTTCAGTGATACTAGCGGGACTTCCTCCTACGAGCAGTACTTC
cdr3_aa: CASSFSDTSGTSSYEQYF

j_call: TRBJ2-5
clone_size: few
v_call: TRBV7-2
d_call: NA
cdr3_nt: TGTGCCAGCACTGACAGGGCGGGGGAGACCCAGTACTTC
cdr3_aa: CASTDRAGETQYF

j_call: TRBJ2-2
clone_size: NA
v_call: TRBV4-2
d_call: TRBD2
cdr3_nt: TGTGCCAGCAGCCAAGACGGACTAGCGGGGGCCATAACCGGGGAGCTGTTTTTT
cdr3_aa: CASSQDGLAGAITGELFF

j_call: TRBJ2-7
clone_size: NA
v_call: TRBV5-1
d_call: NA
cdr3_nt: TGCGCCAGCAGCTTGACACAGGGCTACGAGCAGTACTTC
cdr3_aa: CASSLTQGYEQYF

j_call: TRBJ2-7
clone_size: few
v_call: TRBV7-9
d_call: NA
cdr3_nt: TGTGCCAGCAGCGACGGGGGTCTCAGCTCCTACGAGCAGTACTTC
cdr3_aa: CASSDGGLSSYEQYF

j_call: TRBJ2-1
clone_size: NA
v_call: TRBV5-1
d_call: TRBD2
cdr3_nt: TGCGCCAGCAGCTCATCCGGGACTAGCGGATGCAATGAGCAGTTCTTC
cdr3_aa: CASSSSGTSGCNEQFF

j_call: TRBJ2-5
clone_size: few
v_call: TRBV30
d_call: NA
cdr3_nt: TGTGCCTGGAGTGGGGATGAGACCCAGTACTTC
cdr3_aa: CAWSGDETQYF

j_call: TRBJ2-1
clone_size: few
v_call: TRBV12-3/TRBV12-4
d_call: TRBD2
cdr3_nt: TGTGCCAGCAGTTTAGATCGGCTAGCGGGCTCCCCGGGTCCTTACAATGAGCAGTTCTTC
cdr3_aa: CASSLDRLAGSPGPYNEQFF

j_call: TRBJ2-1
clone_size: few
v_call: TRBV3-1
d_call: TRBD1
cdr3_nt: TGTGCCAGCAGCCCTCGGGACAGGGGGCTTTACAATGAGCAGTTCTTC
cdr3_aa: CASSPRDRGLYNEQFF

j_call: TRBJ1-5
clone_size: many
v_call: TRBV2
d_call: TRBD1
cdr3_nt: TGTGCCAGCAGTCTATCCGGGACAGGGGTCTATAGCAATCAGCCCCAGCATTTT
cdr3_aa: CASSLSGTGVYSNQPQHF

j_call: TRBJ2-1
clone_size: NA
v_call: TRBV30
d_call: TRBD2
cdr3_nt: TGTGCCTGGAGGCTAGCGGGACGGACCTACAATGAGCAGTTCTTC
cdr3_aa: CAWRLAGRTYNEQFF

j_call: TRBJ2-7
clone_size: NA
v_call: TRBV12-3/TRBV12-4
d_call: NA
cdr3_nt: TGTGCCAGCAGTTTTGGAGGGAGGTCCTACGAGCAGTACTTC
cdr3_aa: CASSFGGRSYEQYF

j_call: TRBJ2-3
clone_size: NA
v_call: TRBV25-1
d_call: TRBD2
cdr3_nt: TGTGCCACCGGGGGGAGTAGCGCAGATACGCAGTATTTT
cdr3_aa: CATGGSSADTQYF

j_call: TRBJ2-7
clone_size: few
v_call: TRBV14
d_call: NA
cdr3_nt: TGTGCCAGCAGCCCCGGGGGCGCAGAGGACGAGCAGTACTTC
cdr3_aa: CASSPGGAEDEQYF

j_call: TRBJ1-4
clone_size: NA
v_call: TRBV9
d_call: NA
cdr3_nt: TGTGCCAGCAGCGTAGACCACGAAAAACTGTTTTTT
cdr3_aa: CASSVDHEKLFF

j_call: TRBJ2-7
clone_size: few
v_call: TRBV5-1
d_call: TRBD2
cdr3_nt: TGCGCCAGCAGCCCGCTGAGGGGCGGGAGTTACGAGCAGTACTTC
cdr3_aa: CASSPLRGGSYEQYF

j_call: TRBJ2-4
clone_size: NA
v_call: TRBV11-3
d_call: NA
cdr3_nt: TGTGCCAGCAGCTTACGGGGTATCCCTGCCAAAAACATTCAGTACTTC
cdr3_aa: CASSLRGIPAKNIQYF

j_call: TRBJ2-3
clone_size: NA
v_call: TRBV24-1
d_call: NA
cdr3_nt: TGTGCCACTTCTCCCCCGGGGGATACGCAGTATTTT
cdr3_aa: CATSPPGDTQYF

j_call: TRBJ2-7
clone_size: NA
v_call: TRBV20-1
d_call: TRBD2
cdr3_nt: TGCAGTGCTAGGGGGCAGCGGGGCTCCTACGAGCAGTACTTC
cdr3_aa: CSARGQRGSYEQYF

j_call: TRBJ2-3
clone_size: few
v_call: TRBV7-9
d_call: TRBD2
cdr3_nt: TGTGCCAGCAGCTTAGGAGCGGGACCCGGGCTGGATACGCAGTATTTT
cdr3_aa: CASSLGAGPGLDTQYF

j_call: TRBJ1-4
clone_size: NA
v_call: TRBV12-3/TRBV12-4
d_call: NA
cdr3_nt: TGTGCCAGCAGTACAGGGAAAGGGTATGGGAAACTGTTTTTT
cdr3_aa: CASSTGKGYGKLFF

j_call: TRBJ1-5
clone_size: NA
v_call: TRBV3-1
d_call: NA
cdr3_nt: TGTGCCAGCAGCCAAGAACATCAGCCCCAGCATTTT
cdr3_aa: CASSQEHQPQHF

j_call: TRBJ2-7
clone_size: few
v_call: TRBV11-2
d_call: NA
cdr3_nt: TGTACCAGCAGCCCGCGAGGGGCCTCCGAAGCCTACGAGCAGTACTTC
cdr3_aa: CTSSPRGASEAYEQYF